This T cell receptor (beta chain) comes out of a study of blood T cell repertoires in COVID-19. Study background: T cells, B-cell-depleted T cells, or PBMCs supplied cDNA or gDNA.

The CDR3 has 15 amino acids. Trimming shortened V by 2 bases and J by 6 bases, and 17 bases separated the two germline ends. Per germline, CDR1 MGHRA and CDR2 YSYEKL. TCRdb keeps only in-frame clones here, not all; method: immunoSEQ multiplex PCR. The table includes roughly 120,000 clones, about 84% detected once. This receptor was taken from a human donor in a cohort sampled during active COVID-19. This chain joins TRBV4-1 and TRBJ2-7; D is possibly TRBD2 (6 bases). The sequenced sample consisted of peripheral blood. As DNA, the CDR3 is TGCGCCAGCAGCCAAATTCCGGGACTCACCTCCGAGCAGTACTTC. Its protein product is CASSQIPGLTSEQYF.